What follows are 7 T cell receptor beta chains derived from one specimen sequenced in a study of shared clonotypes between healthy human individuals. The repertoire was sequenced with immunoSEQ multiplex PCR; TCRdb's copy has only in-frame clones and lacks some. Among approximately 1,000,000 clones listed, roughly 80% were seen once. Sequencing was carried out using memory CD4+ T cells from PBMCs. Subset here: CD45RA-negative fraction. All receptors come from a man younger than 30 in good health. Some clones in this sample may be carry-over from other donors' samples.

This chain connects TRBV11-2 to TRBJ1-2; 9 bases are a match to TRBD1. CDR3 length: 14 residues. Looked up from germline, CDR1 is SGHAT and CDR2 is FQNNGV. V shed 2 bases, J shed 6 bases, and the junction held 4 bases outside the gene matches. The CDR3 nucleotides read TGTGCCAGCAGCTTACCGGGACAGGGTCATGGCTACACCTTC. This encodes CASSLPGQGHGYTF.

This clone was seen a few times. The chain is built from TRBV7-2 and TRBJ2-7, with 9 bases identical to TRBD2. Per germline, CDR1 SGHTA and CDR2 FQGNSA. The junction had 7 bases not matched to a gene; V was cut back by 5 bases and J by 5 bases. This CDR3 contains 14 residues. CDR3 sequence reads: CASSPVAGGHEQYF. CDR3 in DNA: TGTGCCAGCAGCCCGGTGGCGGGAGGGCACGAGCAGTACTTC. Using reference TRBV7-2 and TRBJ2-7 for the parts outside the CDR3, the full variable domain is GAGVSQSPSNKVTEKGKDVELRCDPISGHTALYWYRQSLGQGLEFLIYFQGNSAPDKSGLPSDRFSAERTGGSVSTLTIQRTQQEDSAVYLCASSPVAGGHEQYFGPGTRLTVT.

The chain employs TRBV5-1 and TRBJ1-1; D remains unclear. Germline assignment: CDR1 SGHRS and CDR2 YFSETQ. V was trimmed by 0 bases and J by 1 base, leaving 7 bases between them. The CDR3 has 14 residues. The CDR3 reads CASSLVPSNTEAFF. The CDR3 nucleotides are TGCGCCAGCAGCTTGGTTCCGTCGAACACTGAAGCTTTCTTT.

Comment on this clone: A much larger clone lies one base from this, so it may be a read error. This chain links TRBV2 with TRBJ1-1; 8 positions match TRBD1. The CDR3 contains 14 residues. From germline, CDR1 is SNHLY and CDR2 FYNNEI. The V gene end was trimmed by 6 bases and the J gene end by 1 base; junction bases not matched to a gene: 4. This CDR3 reads CASSGQGKNTEAFF. The CDR3 DNA is TGTGCCAGCAGCGGACAGGGAAAGAACACTGAAGCTTTCTTT.

The V and J genes are TRBV7-3 and TRBJ2-3; a weak D match, TRBD1 (6 bases). From germline, CDR1 is SGHTA and CDR2 FQGTGA. V was trimmed by 8 bases and J by 4 bases, leaving 13 bases between them. This CDR3 region has 13 residues. In nucleotides, the CDR3 is TGTGCCAGCGGCGCAGGGGCATCAGATACGCAGTATTTT. It codes for CASGAGASDTQYF.

This chain connects TRBV9 to TRBJ2-3, with 9 bases identical to TRBD2. J lost 4 bases, V lost 0 bases, and 6 bases had no gene match. CDR1 SGDLS and CDR2 YYNGEE come from the germline V gene. The CDR3 runs to 16 residues. The CDR3 DNA reads as TGTGCCAGCAGCGTAGCCTCTGCGGGAGGGGCAGATACGCAGTATTTT. Amino acid sequence: CASSVASAGGADTQYF. Combining the CDR3 with reference TRBV9 and TRBJ2-3 gives the whole variable domain DSGVTQTPKHLITATGQRVTLRCSPRSGDLSVYWYQQSLDQGLQFLIQYYNGEERAKGNILERFSAQQFPDLHSELNLSSLELGDSALYFCASSVASAGGADTQYFGPGTRLTVL.

A note on this clone: Other DNA sequences in this sample translate to the same CDR3. The genes are TRBV18 and TRBJ1-2; D call uncertain. This CDR3 is built from 13 residues. Trimming removed 3 bases at V and 2 bases at J, with 7 bases between. Germline CDR1 and CDR2: KGHSH and LQKENI. CDR3 loop: CASSPEQNYGYTF. DNA of the CDR3: TGTGCCAGCTCACCCGAACAGAACTATGGCTACACCTTC. Variable domain in full (rest from reference TRBV18 and TRBJ1-2): NAGVMQNPRHLVRRRGQEARLRCSPMKGHSHVYWYRQLPEEGLKFMVYLQKENIIDESGMPKERFSAEFPKEGPSILRIQQVVRGDSAAYFCASSPEQNYGYTFGSGTRLTVV.